The entry below describes one TCR beta chain. It lacks a known antigen. Per-base quality was not reported, and no clone a single base away is much larger than it. The CDR3 regions of human TCRbeta chains were subjected to immunosequencing. On the authors' methods: TCRs in the repertoires were compared against a reference library of SARS-CoV-2-specific TCRs that had been generated with the MIRA antigen-specificity platform. Breadth was defined as the fraction of unique TCRs that were SARS-CoV-2-associated, and depth was defined as the fraction of total T cells that were SARS-CoV-2-associated. Using the MIRA data, each spike-specific TCR was assigned both to the spike region to which the TCR was reactive and to a CD4 or CD8 class. Log10-transformed breadth and depth values were compared by one-way ANOVA with Sidak's multiple comparisons tests. Not all clones reach the TCRdb copy of this immuneACCESS table, which keeps in-frame sequences only. Checked studies attribute under half of the gap to unresolved V genes and leave the rest unexplained. V and J calls and clone size are given by that table; D and trimming were obtained from the DNA. The sample table lists 120,000 to 150,000 clones, 86% of them with a count of one. About 5% of the sample goes to the ten largest clones.

These data originate in a study of T cell responses to AZD1222 COVID-19 vaccine (dated by TCRdb to the early 2020s). General notes on the study: A total of around 240 trial participants underwent TCR sequencing, of whom approximately 210 received two doses of AZD1222 and 26 received two doses of the MenACWY control vaccine. Enrollment into the trials was organized by age into subgroups of 18-55, 56-69 and 70-plus years, and those subgroups contained 148, 28 and 57 TCR-sequenced participants, respectively.

The time point label on this specimen signifies: about 28 days (+/-7) after the second vaccine dose. AZD1222 recipients given second doses at about 4 weeks or at about 12 weeks were pooled, since spike-specific TCR depth and breadth were not found to differ between the two schedules. Samples from vaccinated people were obtained from the UK trials COV001 and COV002, which included a single-blind randomized controlled phase 2/3 trial of AZD1222 (ChAdOx1 nCoV-19) in healthy adults. Trial participant PBMC samples were collected at day 0 and day 28 after the second dose for TCRbeta chain sequencing. The trim is 8 bases for V and 4 bases for J, with a gap of 20 bases between the germline ends. Reading the germline V gene (reference sequence) gives CDR1 LNHDA and CDR2 SQIVND. The CDR3 contains 15 residues, cysteine and phenylalanine counted. CDR3 DNA only is kept here, 45 bases in frame from base 1. On the study overall, not on this receptor specifically: In the small 56-69-year group, the increase in depth fell short of significance, most likely because of low power. Nearly half of unique spike-specific TCRs reportedly recognized epitopes outside regions mutated in the B.1.351 and B.1.1.7 variants. No day 14 peak-response samples were available, so repertoires were characterized only after the peak T cell response. Only five or six AZD1222 recipients were SARS-CoV-2 seropositive at baseline, limiting conclusions about previously exposed vaccinees. CD4 TCRs associated with the vaccine covered the entire spike protein, and the dominant responses were in regions 160-218 and 743-854. A significant rise in spike-specific TCR breadth and depth was observed after two AZD1222 doses relative to day 0 and relative to MenACWY recipients. Most participants were white British and females outnumbered males, and the authors suggested that clonal diversity may have been underestimated.

This TCR came from an adult who received the AZD1222 COVID-19 vaccine. The material was peripheral blood, obtained 28 days after the second AZD1222 dose. The rearrangement combines TRBV19 with TRBJ1-2; no D gene is confidently identified. The CDR3 region: CASVRSRGISYGYTF. Read as DNA, the sequence is TGTGCCAGTGTCAGGTCGCGGGGAATATCCTATGGCTACACCTTC. Reference TRBV19 and TRBJ1-2 genes cover what lies past the CDR3, so the full variable domain is DGGITQSPKYLFRKEGQNVTLSCEQNLNHDAMYWYRQDPGQGLRLIYYSQIVNDFQKGDIAEGYSVSREKKESFPLTVTSAQKNPTAFYLCASVRSRGISYGYTFGSGTRLTVV.